A selection of T cell receptor beta chains follows, all from one sample in a study of graft-versus-host responses after intestinal transplantation. Their cognate antigens are unknown. TCRdb keeps only in-frame clones here, not all; method: immunoSEQ multiplex PCR. The data contain approximately 90,000 clones, about nine tenths of them singletons. Here the sequenced sample was unstimulated CD8+ T cells sorted from spleen or lymph node cells, taken before intestinal transplant. Receptor source: a human donor who received an intestinal transplant. The CDR3 runs from the conserved cysteine through the conserved F or W. A D gene is named only where the DNA matches it firmly. Clone size is not always given. Where it is, it says once, few, many or a class for expanded clones.

j_call v_call d_call clone_size cdr3_nt cdr3_aa
TRBJ1-2 TRBV27 . . TGTGCCAGCAGTTTAAGGTGGTTTACAGGGAGTTACTATGGCTACACCTTC CASSLRWFTGSYYGYTF
TRBJ2-1 TRBV27 . . TGTGCCAGCAGTGGATCCGGGTTCAGCTCCTACAATGAGCAGTTCTTC CASSGSGFSSYNEQFF
TRBJ2-7 TRBV28 TRBD2 . TGTGCCAGCAGTATAAGGCTAGCGGGAGCCGAGCAGTACTTC CASSIRLAGAEQYF
TRBJ2-1 TRBV19 TRBD2 . TGTGCCAGTAGTGGACTAGCGGGAGGAAGCTCCTACAATGAGCAGTTCTTC CASSGLAGGSSYNEQFF
TRBJ2-1 TRBV5-6 . . TGTGCCAGCAGCTTGGTCGGCTCCTACAATGAGCAGTTCTTC CASSLVGSYNEQFF
TRBJ1-2 TRBV5-5 . few TGTGCCAGCACCCCATCCTACGGGACGGCAAATGGCTACACCTTC CASTPSYGTANGYTF
TRBJ2-1 TRBV2 . . TGTGCCAGCAGTATAGTCGACGGGTACAATGAGCAGTTCTTC CASSIVDGYNEQFF
TRBJ2-3 TRBV5-6 TRBD2 . TGTGCCAGCAGCTTGGCAGGGGTACTAGCGGGGACAGATACGCAGTATTTT CASSLAGVLAGTDTQYF
TRBJ2-7 TRBV9 TRBD2 once TGTGCCAGCAGCGGAACACTAGCGGGGGCCCCCTACGAGCAGTACTTC CASSGTLAGAPYEQYF
TRBJ2-7 TRBV29-1 . . TGCAGCGTTGACTACGAGCAGTACTTC CSVDYEQYF
TRBJ2-3 TRBV5-1 TRBD1 . TGCGCCAGCAGCTTAGGGACAGTAAAGGAAGATACGCAGTATTTT CASSLGTVKEDTQYF
TRBJ2-1 TRBV9 TRBD2 . TGTGCCAGCAGCTCAAGCGGGAAGCAGTTCTTC CASSSSGKQFF
TRBJ2-2 TRBV5-6 . . TGTGCCAGCAGCTGGAGGGGGACCGGGGAGCTGTTTTTT CASSWRGTGELFF
TRBJ2-5 TRBV6-5 . once TGTGCCAGCAGTAAGTCGAACCTGGAGACCCAGTACTTC CASSKSNLETQYF
TRBJ1-1 TRBV25-1 . . TGTGCCAGCAGTCCACAAGGCCCGAACACTGAAGCTTTCTTT CASSPQGPNTEAFF
TRBJ2-3 TRBV10-1 TRBD2 . TGCGCCAGCAGTGAGTCTATAGCGGGAGGTACAGATACGCAGTATTTT CASSESIAGGTDTQYF
TRBJ2-3 TRBV4-1 . . TGCGCCAGCAGCCGGTATACGGCCGCAGATACGCAGTATTTT CASSRYTAADTQYF
TRBJ2-7 TRBV28 TRBD1 . TGTGCCAGCAGGTTATCCGAGGGACAGGGGAACTACGAGCAGTACTTC CASRLSEGQGNYEQYF
TRBJ2-1 TRBV7-2 . . TGTGCCAGCAGCCCAAGGTGGGCAGGGTATTGGAGTTCCTACAATGAGCAGTTCTTC CASSPRWAGYWSSYNEQFF
TRBJ2-7 TRBV5-1 . . TGCGCCAGCAGCTCTCAGGGGTTCTACGAGCAGTACTTC CASSSQGFYEQYF
TRBJ1-2 TRBV5-6 . . TGTGCCAGCAGCTTGGACGGGCAGGGGCACGGCTACACCTTC CASSLDGQGHGYTF
TRBJ2-7 TRBV6-1 . few TGTGCCAGCAGTGTTAACGCCTACGAGCAGTACTTC CASSVNAYEQYF
TRBJ2-7 TRBV5-1 . . TGCGCCAGCAGCTCAACCCCGAGAGGAGGGCCTGGCGAGCAGTACTTC CASSSTPRGGPGEQYF
TRBJ2-1 TRBV6-5 . . TGTGCCAGCAGTTTTCCGACTGCGAGCTCCAATGAGCAGTTCTTC CASSFPTASSNEQFF
TRBJ2-6 TRBV5-6 TRBD1 few TGTGCCAGCAGCTTTGACAGGGCATCCCCTGGGGCCAACGTCCTGACTTTC CASSFDRASPGANVLTF
TRBJ2-7 TRBV5-6 . . TGTGCCAGCAGGGGCCAAGTAGACTACGAGCAGTACTTC CASRGQVDYEQYF
TRBJ1-2 TRBV5-4 TRBD1 few TGTGCCAGCAGCTCCCTGGGCCAGGGGGTTAACTATGGCTACACCTTC CASSSLGQGVNYGYTF
TRBJ1-1 TRBV29-1 . . TGCAGCGTTGAAGCCCCGGGGTACGCTGAAGCTTTCTTT CSVEAPGYAEAFF
TRBJ2-2 TRBV21-1 . once TGTGCCAGCAGCAAGCGCGGAGACACCGGGGAGCTGTTTTTT CASSKRGDTGELFF
TRBJ1-1 TRBV6-5 . . TGTGCCAGCAGTTACTCAAGTGAGGACACTGAAGCTTTCTTT CASSYSSEDTEAFF
TRBJ2-7 TRBV5-1 TRBD1 . TGCGCCAGCAGCTCCACCGGGACAGGGGACTACGAGCAGTACTTC CASSSTGTGDYEQYF
TRBJ1-1 TRBV25-1 . . TGTGCCAACAGTGAAGGCTGGGAGAACACTGAAGCTTTCTTT CANSEGWENTEAFF
TRBJ2-7 TRBV6-5 TRBD1 . TGTGCCAGCTTCTCCCCGGGACAGGGGTACTACGAGCAGTACTTC CASFSPGQGYYEQYF
TRBJ2-1 TRBV7-2 . . TGTGCCAGCAGCTTAGGTCGGAATGAGCAGTTCTTC CASSLGRNEQFF
TRBJ2-3 TRBV27 TRBD2 . TGTGCCAGCAGTTTACAAGCGGGAGTCACAGATACGCAGTATTTT CASSLQAGVTDTQYF
TRBJ2-5 TRBV6-1 . . TGTGCCAGCAGTGAATATAGTTTAGTAGGCCTCCAAGAGACCCAGTACTTC CASSEYSLVGLQETQYF
TRBJ2-1 TRBV9 . . TGTGCCAGCAGCTCAGACAGGGAGCAGTTCTTC CASSSDREQFF
TRBJ2-1 TRBV5-6 TRBD2 . TGTGCCAGCATGCCGGGGGGGACCAATGAGCAGTTCTTC CASMPGGTNEQFF
TRBJ2-7 TRBV5-1 TRBD2 . TGCGCCAGCAGCTCGGGACTAGCGGGGGTCTACGAGCAGTACTTC CASSSGLAGVYEQYF
TRBJ2-7 TRBV7-9 . . TGTGCCAGCAGCCCGTCGACTGGGGGAGTGGACGAGCAGTACTTC CASSPSTGGVDEQYF
TRBJ1-1 TRBV6-1 TRBD1 . TGTGCCAGCAGTTCCCCAGGGGGATTGAACACTGAAGCTTTCTTT CASSSPGGLNTEAFF
TRBJ2-7 TRBV7-9 . . TGTGCCAGCAGGGGAGAGTGGCACAGGCCCCACGAGCAGTACTTC CASRGEWHRPHEQYF
TRBJ1-2 TRBV29-1 TRBD1 . TGCAGCGCTTGGACAGGGGACACTAACTATGGCTACACCTTC CSAWTGDTNYGYTF
TRBJ2-3 TRBV6-1 . . TGTGCCAGCAGGAGAGGGGTAGAAGATACGCAGTATTTT CASRRGVEDTQYF
TRBJ1-4 TRBV15 . . TGTGCCACCAGCAGAGATTTCAGGGGAGGTGGTGAAAAACTGTTTTTT CATSRDFRGGGEKLFF
TRBJ2-3 TRBV27 TRBD2 . TGTGCCAGCAGTTCTATAGCGGGAGGGCCGGTAGATACGCAGTATTTT CASSSIAGGPVDTQYF
TRBJ2-7 TRBV11-2 TRBD1 . TGTGCCAGCAGCTTAGGGGACAGGGGGCACGAGCAGTACTTC CASSLGDRGHEQYF
TRBJ1-2 TRBV6-6 . . TGTGCCAGCAGTTACTCGGTGAACTATGGCTACACCTTC CASSYSVNYGYTF
TRBJ1-4 TRBV5-5 TRBD1 . TGTGCCAGCAGCTTGGACCGGGACAGGTTTGGGAAACTGTTTTTT CASSLDRDRFGKLFF
TRBJ2-2 TRBV7-9 . . TGTGTCAGCAGCTATCTTGAGGGGACCGGGGAGCTGTTTTTT CVSSYLEGTGELFF
TRBJ2-7 TRBV7-3 . . TGTGCCAGCAGCATAGGGGACACCTACGAGCAGTACTTC CASSIGDTYEQYF
TRBJ2-3 TRBV29-1 . . TGCAGCGTTGAAGATCTCAGGGCAGATACGCAGTATTTT CSVEDLRADTQYF